This T cell receptor (beta chain) was sequenced in a study of T-cell memory formation after mild COVID-19. TCRdb reprocessed the 5' RACE reads with MiXCR, giving one entry per CDR3 protein. In the table there are about 500,000 distinct CDR3 sequences, around 21% of which are singletons. V was shortened by 3 bases and J by 0 bases, with 10 bases between the two germline ends. This CDR3 has 15 residues. Sequenced sample: PBMCs or a T cell subset sorted from them (not recorded which). The V and J genes are TRBV12-3 or TRBV12-4 and TRBJ2-3, with D tentatively TRBD2 (6 bases). The TCR sequence derives from an adult woman who had mild COVID-19 (a few samples of this study predate the infection). Cell type and time point are not known. The CDR3 region has the DNA TGTGCCAGCAGTTTCCAGCGGGCTAGCACAGATACGCAGTATTTT. Residues: CASSFQRASTDTQYF.